The clone carrying this T cell receptor (beta chain) was seen ten or more times. Its antigen is unknown. The data originate from a study of T cell repertoires in cytomegalovirus infection. Across the whole study: Public TCR beta signatures marked donors with CMV infection and the matching HLA.

Per the germline V gene, CDR1 is SGHAT and CDR2 is FQDESV (reference sequence). V lost 5 bases and J lost 0, with 5 bases in between. CDR3 length: 12 amino acids. Study-level findings and limits: The ex vivo response showed dominance by HLA-C-restricted CMV-specific TCR beta clonotypes. Adding up the frequency of public TCR beta families identified people who carried CMV plus the relevant HLA.

TCRdb ran MiXCR on the reads and lists one entry per CDR3 protein. The sample yields around 300,000 distinct CDR3 sequences, 20% to 25% seen once. The chain uses TRBV11-1 and TRBJ2-7; D remains ambiguous. This sequence originates from a human donor in good health (CMV status not recorded). Some clones in this sample may be carry-over from other donors' samples. The specimen was cultured PBMCs, collected from culture after CMV antigen stimulation. CDR3 bases: TGTGCCAGCAGCCCCGACTCCTACGAGCAGTACTTC. This gives the protein CASSPDSYEQYF.